Described below is a single T cell receptor beta chain sequence and its context. This record belongs to a study of CD8 T cells in ankylosing spondylitis. Germline values: CDR1 SEHNR, CDR2 FQNEAQ (reference sequence). Trimming left V 3 bases short and J 0 bases short, with 21 bases between. The CDR3 spans 19 residues. TCRdb re-analysed the 5' RACE reads in MiXCR, keeping a single row per CDR3 protein. The sample has approximately 180,000 distinct CDR3 sequences, about 20% seen once. This TCR was recovered from a male donor aged 5 to 30 with ankylosing spondylitis or in good health (not recorded which). This chain joins TRBV7-9 and TRBJ2-1, with D possibly matching TRBD2 (5 bases). The sequenced material came from blood, either unsorted or a sorted T cell fraction (not recorded which). The CDR3 nucleotides read TGTGCCAGCAGCTTTGCGAGGACTTCCAACTTAAACTCCTACAATGAGCAGTTCTTC. Translated, it gives CASSFARTSNLNSYNEQFF.